The sequence of this TCR beta chain was determined in a study of blood T cell repertoires in COVID-19. This clone showed up just once. Sequencing used immunoSEQ multiplex PCR; TCRdb keeps in-frame clones, though not all of them. The table shows over 60,000 clones, with roughly 92% occurring only once. Trimming took 1 base from V and 6 from J, leaving 8 bases between them. Per the germline V gene, CDR1 is SGHDT and CDR2 is YYEEEE. This CDR3 has 13 amino acids. The TCR originated in a human donor in a cohort sampled during active COVID-19. The specimen was peripheral blood. V and J are TRBV5-6 and TRBJ2-4; TRBD2 is a possible D gene (5 bases). CDR3 DNA: TGTGCCAGCAGCTTGACTAGTGGAAACATTCAGTACTTC. Amino acid sequence: CASSLTSGNIQYF.